Below are 2 T cell receptor beta chains sequenced from a single sample in a study of T cells expressing NK-cell markers. TCRdb reanalyzed the 5' RACE reads, giving one entry per CDR3 protein sequence and no DNA. The listing records around 550,000 distinct CDR3 sequences. Sequenced: blood T cells: a sorted CD56 or NKG2C T cell subset, CD4+ or CD8+ T cells, or bulk PBMC T cells (not recorded which). The receptor set was obtained from a man between 18 and 35 years old in good health.

The CDR3 sequence: CASSAALSYNEQFF. The V call is TRBV10-1, the J call TRBJ2-1. Germline CDR1 reads WNHNN; CDR2 reads SYGVQD (reference sequence). This CDR3 comprises 14 residues.

This rearrangement joins TRBV12-3 or TRBV12-4 to TRBJ1-5; as DNA is missing, the TRBD1 call by TCRdb cannot be tested. CDR3 length: 13 residues. The CDR3 spells CASSLYRDVETHF.